The 29 T cell receptor beta chains below were found in one sample sequenced in a study of regulatory T cells in long-lasting Graves disease. TCR beta libraries were built with iRepertoire HTBI primers and Arm-PCR of CDR3 regions. In TCRdb, the multiplex PCR reads were re-called with MiXCR into one record per CDR3 protein. This sample has some 450,000 distinct CDR3 sequences, with about 17% found just once. Time point here: newly diagnosed GD, antithyroid drugs for less than 3 months. PBMCs were the source of the RNA used for TCR sequencing. This same sample was also part of a study on T cells in Graves' hyperthyroidism and ophthalmopathy.

Here the sequenced sample was peripheral blood mononuclear cells (PBMCs), taken at new diagnosis, from a patient treated with antithyroid drugs. These receptors were collected from a woman aged 25 to 39 with Graves disease.

In this sample, this clonotype turned up many times. The rearrangement uses TRBV11-2 and TRBJ2-3, with D uncertain. The CDR3 contains 15 residues. Germline lookup yields CDR1 SGHAT and CDR2 FQNNGV. The germline V and J ends were trimmed by 5 bases and 2 bases, with 14 bases remaining between them. The CDR3: CASSLAYPSTDTQYF. The CDR3 bases are TGTGCCAGCAGCCTTGCCTACCCTTCCACAGATACGCAGTATTTT.

This clonotype came up a few times. The gene calls are TRBV27 and TRBJ2-6; the match to TRBD1 covers 9 bases. The length of the CDR3 is 16 residues. With V trimmed by 9 bases and J by 1 base, 7 bases remained unmatched. The germline V gene encodes CDR1 MNHEY and CDR2 SMNVEV (reference sequence). The CDR3 region is CASYGQGWSGANVLTF. The CDR3, as DNA: TGTGCCAGTTACGGACAGGGGTGGTCTGGGGCCAACGTCCTGACTTTC.

This chain joins TRBV10-3 and TRBJ2-1, with TRBD2 identical over 10 bases. Germline CDR1 reads ENHRY; CDR2 reads SYGVKD. This CDR3 spans 15 amino acids. The trim removed 10 bases at V and 3 bases at J, leaving 9 bases unmatched. Here the CDR3 reads CATGEPSGSYNEQFF. The CDR3 nucleotides read TGTGCCACCGGTGAACCTAGCGGGAGCTACAATGAGCAGTTCTTC.

The chain couples TRBV7-9 to TRBJ1-2; 9 bases line up with TRBD1. The CDR3 covers 16 residues. Per germline, CDR1 SEHNR and CDR2 FQNEAQ (reference sequence). V shed 7 bases and J 4 bases; nucleotides not matched to a gene: 13. The CDR3 sequence: CASTLPSDRGSYGYTF. The CDR3 DNA is TGTGCCAGCACCCTACCCTCGGACAGGGGAAGCTATGGCTACACCTTC.

This clonotype has only a few counts. The chain joins TRBV7-9 to TRBJ2-1; 8 bases map to TRBD2. Germline CDR1 and CDR2: SEHNR and FQNEAQ (reference sequence). This CDR3 contains 16 residues. V shed 5 bases and J 1 base; nucleotides not matched to a gene: 7. The CDR3 protein is CASSGGSGGSYNEQFF. The DNA of the CDR3 is TGTGCCAGCAGCGGAGGAAGCGGGGGTTCCTACAATGAGCAGTTCTTC.

The genes are TRBV20-1 and TRBJ2-1; 11 positions agree with TRBD2. This CDR3 has 14 amino acids. V lost 1 base and J lost 9; bases outside the gene matches: 5. Germline CDR1 is DFQATT and CDR2 is SNEGSKA (reference sequence). CDR3 sequence reads: CSARVLAGVSEQFF. The DNA of the CDR3 is TGCAGTGCTAGAGTACTAGCGGGAGTATCTGAGCAGTTCTTC.

Ten or more counts support this clonotype. The V and J genes are TRBV20-1 and TRBJ2-3; TRBD2 matches at 10 bases. V lost 3 bases, J lost 6 bases, and 9 bases stayed unmatched. This CDR3 spans 15 amino acids. Per germline, CDR1 DFQATT and CDR2 SNEGSKA (reference sequence). In nucleotides, the CDR3 is TGCAGTGCTAGCCTTGCACTAGCGGGATTCGATACGCAGTATTTT. This sequence encodes CSASLALAGFDTQYF.

This clonotype has a handful of counts. The chain combines TRBV2 with TRBJ2-1, with D maybe TRBD1 (6 bases). Between the trimmed V and J ends, which lost 6 bases and 6 bases, there was a span of 15 bases. The length of the CDR3 is 14 residues. Germline lookup yields CDR1 SNHLY and CDR2 FYNNEI. The CDR3 nucleotides are TGTGCCAGCAGCAGGGTACAGGGAATCAATGAGCAGTTCTTC. Translating gives CASSRVQGINEQFF.

The chain recombines TRBV29-1 with TRBJ2-6; no definite D call. The CDR3 spans 14 residues. Deletions cut 3 bases from V and 1 base from J, with 7 bases between. CDR1 is SQVTM and CDR2 is ANQGSEA in the germline V gene. CDR3 nucleotide sequence: TGCAGCGTTGACCCCCCGTCTGGGGCCAACGTCCTGACTTTC. Translating gives CSVDPPSGANVLTF.

At least ten counts were recorded for this clonotype. The chain is built from TRBV2 and TRBJ1-5, with TRBD1 matching 10 bases. The CDR3 totals 14 residues. The junction had 1 base not matched to a gene; V was cut back by 2 bases and J by 6 bases. CDR1 is SNHLY, CDR2 FYNNEI, per germline. The CDR3, as DNA: TGTGCCAGCAGTGAAAGGGACAGGGGTCAGCCCCAGCATTTT. Translating it yields CASSERDRGQPQHF.

This clonotype was picked up one time. One base away lies a much larger clone, so this may be a sequencing read error. The chain uses TRBV3-1 and TRBJ2-6, with 9 bases lining up with TRBD2. CDR3 length: 17 residues. Germline V lookup: CDR1 LGHDT, CDR2 YNNKEL (reference sequence). The J segment lost 2 bases and the V segment lost 5 bases, leaving 7 bases of the junction unmatched. The CDR3 spells CASSYGSSGTGANVLTF. For the CDR3, the DNA is TGTGCCAGCAGCTATGGGTCTAGCGGGACTGGGGCCAACGTCCTGACTTTC.

This clonotype has a count of ten or more. The chain employs TRBV6-1 and TRBJ2-1; D assignment may be TRBD1 or TRBD2 (6 bases each). The CDR3 is made up of 17 amino acids. Trimming took off 0 bases at V and 6 bases at J, with 18 bases between the two ends. Germline loops: CDR1 MNHNS, CDR2 SASEGT. CDR3 region: CASSEALGGLPGNEQFF. CDR3 DNA sequence: TGTGCCAGCAGTGAAGCCCTAGGGGGACTCCCCGGCAATGAGCAGTTCTTC.

The rearrangement links TRBV7-9 to TRBJ2-1; the match to TRBD2 covers 7 bases. The CDR3 runs 19 residues. V lost 1 base and J lost 0; bases outside the gene matches: 12. Germline CDR1 SEHNR, CDR2 FQNEAQ (reference sequence). As DNA, the CDR3 is TGTGCCAGCAGCTTAGGGTTCGGTGGGCTAGCGGCCTCCTACAATGAGCAGTTCTTC. This encodes CASSLGFGGLAASYNEQFF.

CDR3: CAISGRGVYGNTIYF. As DNA, the CDR3 is TGTGCCATCAGTGGCAGGGGTGTGTACGGAAACACCATATATTTT. The V and J genes are TRBV10-3 and TRBJ1-3; TRBD1 is a possible D gene (6 bases). Deletions cut 4 bases from V and 4 bases from J, with 14 bases between. This CDR3 comprises 15 residues. The germline CDR1 and CDR2 sequences are ENHRY and SYGVKD.

This clonotype was observed many times. The chain combines TRBV7-8 with TRBJ2-2; 9 nucleotides align to TRBD1. This CDR3 contains 18 residues. Germline trimming cut 4 bases from V and 0 bases from J; bases unmatched to any gene: 9. The germline V gene has CDR1 SGHVS and CDR2 FQNEAQ. The CDR3 protein is CASSSTGTGLANTGELFF. CDR3 bases: TGTGCCAGCAGCTCGACCGGGACAGGGCTCGCGAACACCGGGGAGCTGTTTTTT.

With regard to this clonotype: The junction and the germline gene differ at one end; a read error may be behind it. The chain carries TRBV18 and TRBJ1-5; no clear D gene. The germline V gene encodes CDR1 KGHSH and CDR2 LQKENI. This CDR3 contains 14 residues. CDR3 region: CASSGSGNNQPLHF. CDR3 DNA: TGTGCCAGCTCAGGGTCGGGCAACAATCAGCCCCTGCATTTT.

This chain uses TRBV6-2 or TRBV6-3 with TRBJ1-5; possible D gene TRBD1, 5 bases. Trimming removed 2 bases at V and 4 bases at J, with 12 bases between. CDR3 length: 15 amino acids. From germline, CDR1 is MNHEY and CDR2 SVGEGT. The CDR3 DNA sequence: TGTGCCAGCAGTTACCTAGGTCGGACAAATCAGCCCCAGCATTTT. It encodes CASSYLGRTNQPQHF.

The chain combines TRBV7-8 with TRBJ2-1, with 8 bases lining up with TRBD1. This CDR3 has 16 amino acids. With V trimmed by 3 bases and J by 6 bases, 10 bases remained unmatched. Germline assignment: CDR1 SGHVS and CDR2 FQNEAQ. For the CDR3, the DNA is TGTGCCAGCAGCTTTGTGGGGACAGGCGAGGTCAATGAGCAGTTCTTC. Protein product: CASSFVGTGEVNEQFF.

The chain carries TRBV7-6 and TRBJ2-6, with a tentative D call TRBD2 (6 bases). Germline values: CDR1 SGHVS, CDR2 FNYEAQ. Trimming took 2 bases from V and 3 from J, leaving 11 bases between them. The CDR3 length is 16 residues. CDR3 region: CASSLPAGYGANVLTF. The CDR3 DNA reads as TGTGCCAGCAGCTTACCCGCGGGGTATGGGGCCAACGTCCTGACTTTC.

This clonotype has at least ten counts. The chain recombines TRBV15 with TRBJ2-1, with TRBD2 matching over 7 bases. Per germline, CDR1 LNHNV and CDR2 YYDKDF (reference sequence). The ends lost 1 base at V and 4 bases at J; junction bases unmatched: 7. The length of the CDR3 is 16 residues. CDR3 sequence (DNA): TGTGCCACCAGCAGAGTTGGGCTAGCGGTTTACAATGAGCAGTTCTTC. It translates to CATSRVGLAVYNEQFF.

In regard to this clonotype: With a much larger clone just one base away, this may be a read error. The chain combines TRBV10-1 with TRBJ2-1, with TRBD2 identical over 11 bases. This CDR3 spans 15 amino acids. J was trimmed by 5 bases and V by 2 bases; bases with no gene match: 2. Per germline, CDR1 WNHNN and CDR2 SYGVQD (reference sequence). CDR3 DNA: TGCGCCAGCAGTGAGGGACTAGCGGGTGACAATGAGCAGTTCTTC. This gives the protein CASSEGLAGDNEQFF.

The count of this clonotype is one. Just one base apart from a much larger clone, this may be a read error. This chain uses TRBV2 with TRBJ2-7, with no clear D. This CDR3 region has 16 residues. Per the germline V gene, CDR1 is SNHLY and CDR2 is FYNNEI. CDR3 sequence: CASSHRLGRLTYEQYF. The CDR3 nucleotides are TGCGCCAGCAGCCACCGATTGGGCCGGCTTACCTACGAGCAGTACTTC.

This clonotype was found many times. The CDR3 DNA follows: TGTGCCTGGACCAGGGACTTGGATGGCTACACCTTC. Its translation is CAWTRDLDGYTF. This rearrangement joins TRBV30 to TRBJ1-2, with a tentative D call TRBD1 (5 bases). Germline CDR1 is GTSNPN and CDR2 is SVGIG (reference sequence). V lost 4 bases and J 6 bases, leaving 12 bases between the germline ends. This CDR3 is 12 amino acids long.

In its sample, this clonotype was seen many times. The rearrangement links TRBV27 to TRBJ1-2; D remains ambiguous. CDR3 length: 13 residues. Germline values: CDR1 MNHEY, CDR2 SMNVEV (reference sequence). V shed 7 bases and J shed 8 bases, with 17 bases lying between them. CDR3 amino acids: CASTGERSVGYTF. The CDR3 nucleotides are TGTGCCAGCACCGGGGAAAGATCGGTCGGCTACACCTTC.

This clonotype was detected a few times. The CDR3 sequence: CASSQDRNNQPQHF. Written as DNA, the CDR3 is TGTGCCAGCAGCCAAGACAGAAACAATCAGCCCCAGCATTTT. The chain combines TRBV14 with TRBJ1-5; D unresolved. Germline V gene data show CDR1 as SGHDN and CDR2 as FVKESK. V dropped 0 bases and J dropped 3 bases, with 6 bases sitting between them. This CDR3 comprises 14 residues. The full variable domain, its missing parts supplied by reference TRBV14 and TRBJ1-5, is EAGVTQFPSHSVIEKGQTVTLRCDPISGHDNLYWYRRVMGKEIKFLLHFVKESKQDESGMPNNRFLAERTGGTYSTLKVQPAELEDSGVYFCASSQDRNNQPQHFGDGTRLSIL.

This clonotype was seen at least ten times. This chain connects TRBV7-9 to TRBJ2-7, with TRBD1 matching over 12 bases. Germline values: CDR1 SEHNR, CDR2 FQNEAQ (reference sequence). Trimming cost V 5 bases and J 4 bases; bases outside gene matches: 6. CDR3 size: 15 residues. CDR3 DNA: TGTGCCAGCAGCCCACCGGGACAGGGGGCTTACGAGCAGTACTTC. Protein sequence: CASSPPGQGAYEQYF.

Ten or more counts support this clonotype. The chain is built from TRBV2 and TRBJ1-4; D is ambiguous. CDR1 SNHLY and CDR2 FYNNEI come from the germline V gene. This CDR3 region has 13 residues. The V end was cut by 8 bases, the J end by 0 bases, with 7 bases between. The CDR3 nucleotides are TGTGCCAGCCTGACGGCAACTAATGAAAAACTGTTTTTT. Its translation is CASLTATNEKLFF.

This CDR3 reads CASSFPDRGGDEQYF. The CDR3 nucleotides are TGTGCCAGCAGCTTTCCGGACAGGGGTGGAGACGAGCAGTACTTC. V is TRBV5-4 and J is TRBJ2-7; TRBD1 agrees at 9 bases. The CDR3 runs 15 residues. Trimming took 2 bases from V and 5 from J; bases not matched to a gene: 8. Per the germline V gene, CDR1 is SGHNT and CDR2 is YYREEE (reference sequence).

The chain has TRBV15 and TRBJ2-3; D gene uncertain. V was trimmed by 0 bases and J by 0 bases, leaving 25 bases between them. Looked up from germline, CDR1 is LNHNV and CDR2 is YYDKDF (reference sequence). The CDR3 is 21 amino acids. The DNA for the CDR3 is TGTGCCACCAGCAGAGATGACTGCTGCCATGCACAAATTCAGAGCACAGATACGCAGTATTTT. As protein: CATSRDDCCHAQIQSTDTQYF.